The 27 T cell receptor beta chains in this list originate from one sample, sequenced in a study of CD8+CD57+ T cells in acquired aplastic anemia. It was genomic DNA that served as the template for profiling TCR beta VDJ and CDR3. TCRdb recomputed calls from the reads with MiXCR, one row per CDR3 protein. The repertoire consists of roughly 180,000 distinct CDR3 sequences, with over 60% occurring once and the leading ten covering about 45%. The sample taken for sequencing was sorted CD4+, CD8+, or CD8+CD57+ T cells (not recorded which) from PBMCs. The origin of the receptors is a human donor with severe aplastic anemia or a healthy control (not recorded which).

The rearrangement links TRBV6-5 to TRBJ1-5, with 12 bases matching TRBD1. After removal of 6 bases from V and 6 bases from J, the junction contained 3 bases not matched to a gene. CDR3 length: 14 residues. The germline V gene has CDR1 MNHEY and CDR2 SVGAGI. Here the CDR3 reads CASRGQGARQPQHF. The CDR3 DNA reads as TGTGCCAGCAGGGGACAGGGGGCGCGTCAGCCCCAGCATTTT.

This clonotype has only one observation. For the CDR3, the DNA is TGCGCCAGCAGCGCAGGGGTGGACTATGGCTACACCTTC. Encoded protein: CASSAGVDYGYTF. The chain recombines TRBV10-2 with TRBJ1-2; a weak D match, TRBD1 (6 bases). The CDR3 contains 13 residues. The germline V and J ends were trimmed by 6 bases and 3 bases, with 11 bases remaining between them. CDR1 WSHSY and CDR2 SAAADI come from the germline V gene.

This clonotype was recorded at least ten times. The rearrangement uses TRBV19 and TRBJ2-5; D is perhaps TRBD1 (6 bases). V dropped 2 bases and J dropped 5 bases, with 12 bases sitting between them. CDR3 length: 14 amino acids. The germline gives CDR1 LNHDA, CDR2 SQIVND (reference sequence). The CDR3 coding sequence is TGTGCCAGTAGTATAATCGTGGGGGCCGAGACCCAGTACTTC. Translating it yields CASSIIVGAETQYF.

The chain couples TRBV20-1 to TRBJ2-1; a weak D match, TRBD2 (5 bases). Germline CDR1 DFQATT, CDR2 SNEGSKA (reference sequence). V shed 0 bases and J shed 8 bases, with 17 bases lying between them. The CDR3 consists of 15 residues. This CDR3 reads CSARDSRGLADEQFF. The CDR3 DNA is TGCAGTGCTAGAGATTCGCGAGGGTTGGCCGATGAGCAGTTCTTC.

The J gene is TRBJ2-1, the V gene TRBV7-4; a possible D gene is TRBD2 (5 bases). This CDR3 spans 13 amino acids. Germline CDR1 is SGHVT and CDR2 is SQSDAQ. The germline V and J ends were trimmed by 1 base and 9 bases, with 10 bases remaining between them. The CDR3 coding sequence is TGTGCCAGCAGCTTAGAGCGGACTCGTGAGCAGTTCTTC. Its translation: CASSLERTREQFF.

A few counts support this clonotype. The chain has TRBV25-1 and TRBJ2-1; D may be TRBD1 or TRBD2 (5 bases each). Per the germline V gene, CDR1 is MGHDK and CDR2 is SYGVNS. The V gene lost 1 base and the J gene lost 0 bases, with 31 bases spanning the gap. This CDR3 region has 23 residues. This chain's CDR3 is CASSEFFLVSLGRSWSSYNEQFF. The CDR3, as DNA: TGTGCCAGCAGTGAATTTTTTCTGGTCAGCCTGGGACGTAGCTGGAGCTCCTACAATGAGCAGTTCTTC.

The J gene is TRBJ2-5, the V gene TRBV20-1; TRBD2 agrees at 10 bases. The CDR3 length is 16 residues. The V gene's germline CDR1 is DFQATT and CDR2 SNEGSKA (reference sequence). Trimming removed 1 base from V and 0 bases from J; junction bases left unmatched: 5. CDR3 amino acids: CSARGTSGRYQETQYF. The DNA for the CDR3 is TGCAGTGCTAGAGGGACTAGCGGACGATACCAAGAGACCCAGTACTTC.

This clonotype was observed many times. The chain is built from TRBV12-3 or TRBV12-4 and TRBJ1-3; TRBD1 matches at 8 bases. This CDR3 has 14 amino acids. With V trimmed by 6 bases and J by 2 bases, 3 bases remained unmatched. CDR3 coding DNA: TGTGCCAGCAGCGCGACAGGGGCTGGAAACACCATATATTTT. This gives the protein CASSATGAGNTIYF.

V usage is TRBV9 and J usage is TRBJ2-3, with TRBD1 matching 10 bases. Germline trimming cut 0 bases from V and 4 bases from J; bases unmatched to any gene: 2. The CDR3 has 15 amino acids. Germline CDR1 reads SGDLS; CDR2 reads YYNGEE. This chain's CDR3 is CASSVEGTGADTQYF. The CDR3 nucleotides are TGTGCCAGCAGCGTAGAGGGGACAGGGGCAGATACGCAGTATTTT.

This clonotype was recorded once. CDR3 amino acids: CSARDPRRGNQETQYF. In nucleotides, the CDR3 is TGCAGTGCTAGAGATCCACGCCGGGGAAACCAAGAGACCCAGTACTTC. The chain carries TRBV20-1 and TRBJ2-5; D perhaps matches TRBD2 (5 bases). V was trimmed by 0 bases and J by 0 bases, leaving 14 bases between them. The CDR3 spans 16 residues. CDR1 and CDR2 from the germline V gene are DFQATT and SNEGSKA (reference sequence).

The CDR3 sequence is CASSESSWVTEAFF. The CDR3, as DNA: TGTGCCAGCAGTGAATCCTCATGGGTCACTGAAGCTTTCTTT. The chain carries TRBV25-1 and TRBJ1-1; D gene unclear. This CDR3 has 14 residues. Trimming took off 1 base at V and 4 bases at J, with 10 bases between the two ends. Looked up from germline, CDR1 is MGHDK and CDR2 is SYGVNS.

To note about this clonotype: A much larger clone differs from this one at a single base, so this may be a read error. The chain is built from TRBV3-1 and TRBJ1-6; D call uncertain. In germline, CDR1 is LGHDT, CDR2 YNNKEL (reference sequence). Trimming stripped 7 bases from V and 11 bases from J, with 12 bases between. The CDR3 has 12 residues. CDR3 sequence (DNA): TGTGCCAGCAATGGGGAGGGTCCACCCCTCCACTTT. Its translation: CASNGEGPPLHF.

V is TRBV20-1 and J is TRBJ2-5; tentative D call: TRBD2 (6 bases). This CDR3 has 12 residues. From germline, CDR1 is DFQATT and CDR2 SNEGSKA (reference sequence). V lost 5 bases and J lost 5, with 12 bases in between. Written as DNA, the CDR3 is TGCAGTGCTGGGGGGACCTTGGAGACCCAGTACTTC. Protein sequence: CSAGGTLETQYF.

This chain's CDR3 is CASSLLAQETQYF. The DNA of the CDR3 is TGTGCCAGCAGCCTACTAGCGCAAGAGACCCAGTACTTC. The chain joins TRBV7-2 to TRBJ2-5; 7 nucleotides agree with TRBD2. Germline V gene sequence: CDR1 SGHTA, CDR2 FQGNSA. Losses at the gene ends were 5 bases for V and 2 bases for J; bases not matched to a gene: 2. CDR3 length: 13 residues.

This clonotype was observed a single time. The chain is built from TRBV15 and TRBJ2-3; 11 bases match TRBD2. Germline V lookup: CDR1 LNHNV, CDR2 YYDKDF (reference sequence). CDR3 size: 16 residues. The trim removed 2 bases at V and 1 base at J, leaving 2 bases unmatched. The CDR3 here is CATSRQLAGGTDTQYF. CDR3 in DNA: TGTGCCACCAGCAGACAACTAGCGGGAGGCACAGATACGCAGTATTTT.

Regarding this clonotype: A much larger clone lies a single base off, so this may be a read error. The genes are TRBV13 and TRBJ1-2; D ambiguous. CDR1 PRHDT and CDR2 FYEKMQ come from the germline V gene (reference sequence). The CDR3 runs to 12 residues. V lost 5 bases and J lost 7, with 11 bases in between. CDR3 loop: CASSLPASGYTF. CDR3 coding DNA: TGTGCCAGCAGCCTCCCGGCCTCTGGCTACACCTTC.

This clonotype showed up just a few times. The V gene is TRBV20-1, the J gene TRBJ1-1; D not certain. This CDR3 is built from 14 residues. Trimming took 3 bases from V and 3 from J, leaving 14 bases between them. CDR1 is DFQATT and CDR2 is SNEGSKA in the germline V gene (reference sequence). The CDR3 reads CSAREGRVDTEAFF. CDR3 nucleotide sequence: TGCAGTGCTAGGGAGGGAAGGGTAGACACTGAAGCTTTCTTT.

This sequence joins TRBV24-1 and TRBJ2-1; TRBD1 or TRBD2 may be the D gene (7 bases each). V dropped 7 bases and J dropped 4 bases, with 28 bases sitting between them. Germline CDR1 and CDR2: KGHDR and SFDVKD. This CDR3 region has 19 residues. The CDR3 DNA reads as TGTGCCACCAGCATGGACAGGTGGAACACCGGGGAGGGTTACAATGAGCAGTTCTTC. Translating it yields CATSMDRWNTGEGYNEQFF.

This clonotype was seen repeatedly, ten times or more. V and J are TRBV5-4 and TRBJ2-2; TRBD2 is a possible D gene (6 bases). This CDR3 has 15 amino acids. V was clipped by 4 bases and J by 4 bases, with 14 bases between them. Germline CDR1 and CDR2: SGHNT and YYREEE (reference sequence). The CDR3 sequence is CASSRERVGTGELFF. In DNA, the CDR3 is TGTGCCAGCAGCCGGGAGAGGGTCGGCACCGGGGAGCTGTTTTTT.

The rearrangement links TRBV15 to TRBJ2-5; 8 nucleotides line up with TRBD1. This CDR3 is built from 15 residues. The ends lost 8 bases at V and 4 bases at J; junction bases unmatched: 12. CDR1 LNHNV and CDR2 YYDKDF come from the germline V gene (reference sequence). CDR3 amino acids: CATGASRDRGETQYF. CDR3 coding DNA: TGTGCCACCGGTGCTTCGAGAGACAGGGGAGAGACCCAGTACTTC.

This sequence joins TRBV6-5 and TRBJ2-7, with D possibly being TRBD2 (6 bases). The CDR3 runs to 16 residues. The ends were cut back, 6 bases at V and 2 bases at J, with 20 bases in the middle. Germline V gives CDR1 MNHEY, CDR2 SVGAGI. CDR3 coding DNA: TGTGCCAGCAGACAATACGATGTCGGGGGAGCCTACGAGCAGTACTTC. It encodes CASRQYDVGGAYEQYF.

The table lists this clonotype with many counts. This chain joins TRBV12-3 or TRBV12-4 and TRBJ2-4; 7 positions agree with TRBD1. The CDR3 has 15 residues. V trimming: 5 bases; J trimming: 6 bases; junction bases outside the gene matches: 10. CDR3 in DNA: TGTGCCAGCAGTCATACCACAGGGGTATTAAACATTCAGTACTTC. Residues: CASSHTTGVLNIQYF.

The chain joins TRBV20-1 to TRBJ2-2; no definite D call. V lost 1 base to trimming and J lost 3 bases, with 15 bases between them. CDR1 DFQATT and CDR2 SNEGSKA come from the germline V gene (reference sequence). CDR3 length: 16 amino acids. CDR3 DNA sequence: TGCAGTGCTAGAGCCACGCCCAGCAGCGACACCGGGGAGCTGTTTTTT. Amino acids: CSARATPSSDTGELFF.

V and J are TRBV7-9 and TRBJ2-2; 16 bases map to TRBD2. This CDR3 is built from 17 residues. J lost 3 bases, V lost 5 bases, and 3 bases had no gene match. Per the germline V gene, CDR1 is SEHNR and CDR2 is FQNEAQ (reference sequence). CDR3 in amino acids: CASSQGTSGGDTGELFF. The DNA of the CDR3 is TGTGCCAGCAGCCAGGGGACTAGCGGGGGGGACACCGGGGAGCTGTTTTTT.

This clonotype was seen a handful of times. This chain uses TRBV30 with TRBJ1-5; D is unclear. The CDR3 spans 12 residues. Trimming removed 7 bases from V and 1 base from J, with 8 bases in between. Germline V gives CDR1 GTSNPN, CDR2 SVGIG (reference sequence). In DNA form, the CDR3 reads TGTGCCTTCGGAGAAAGCAATCAGCCCCAGCATTTT. Translating gives CAFGESNQPQHF.

V is TRBV19 and J is TRBJ2-3, with D possibly matching TRBD2 (6 bases). V was clipped by 4 bases and J by 0 bases, with 11 bases between them. Germline assignment: CDR1 LNHDA and CDR2 SQIVND (reference sequence). The CDR3 loop spans 15 amino acids. The CDR3 here is CASSKEGHSTDTQYF. DNA for the CDR3: TGTGCCAGTAGTAAGGAGGGTCATAGCACAGATACGCAGTATTTT.

The chain combines TRBV19 with TRBJ1-2; unclear D gene. The germline V gene encodes CDR1 LNHDA and CDR2 SQIVND (reference sequence). The CDR3 length is 14 residues. Trimming took 3 bases from V and 0 from J, leaving 8 bases between them. CDR3 in amino acids: CASSMGQSNYGYTF. CDR3 coding DNA: TGTGCCAGTAGTATGGGCCAGTCTAACTATGGCTACACCTTC.